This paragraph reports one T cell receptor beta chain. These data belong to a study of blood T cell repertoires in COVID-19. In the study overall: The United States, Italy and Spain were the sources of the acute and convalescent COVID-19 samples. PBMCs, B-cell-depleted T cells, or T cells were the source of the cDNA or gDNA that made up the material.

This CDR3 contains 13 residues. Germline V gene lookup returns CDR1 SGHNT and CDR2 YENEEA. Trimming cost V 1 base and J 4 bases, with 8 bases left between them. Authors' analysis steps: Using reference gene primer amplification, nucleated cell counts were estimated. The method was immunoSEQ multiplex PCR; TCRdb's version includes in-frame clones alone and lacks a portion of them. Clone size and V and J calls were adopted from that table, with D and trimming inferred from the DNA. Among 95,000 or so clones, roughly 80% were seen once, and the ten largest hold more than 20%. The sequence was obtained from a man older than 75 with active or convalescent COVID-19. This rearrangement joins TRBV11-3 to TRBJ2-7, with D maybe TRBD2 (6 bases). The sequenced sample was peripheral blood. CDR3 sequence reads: CASSLGGKYEQYF. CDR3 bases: TGTGCCAGCAGCTTAGGCGGGAAGTACGAGCAGTACTTC.